The clone carrying this T cell receptor (beta chain) has just a few counts. Antigen specificity is unknown. The sample is drawn from a study of T cell responses to AZD1222 COVID-19 vaccine. Study-wide findings and caveats: Distributed over spike, vaccine-associated CD4 TCRs predominated at 160-218 and 743-854. The study identified only a handful of AZD1222 recipients as seropositive at baseline. Nearly half of spike-specific TCRs reportedly target unmutated variant regions. Elevations in Spike-specific TCR breadth and depth followed administration of two AZD1222 doses.

The repertoire was sequenced with immunoSEQ multiplex PCR; TCRdb's copy has only in-frame clones and lacks some. The sample consists of 130,000 to 150,000 clones, 85% to 95% of them appearing once. Germline V gene lookup returns CDR1 SGHNT and CDR2 YYREEE (reference sequence). There are 16 residues in the CDR3. Trimming left V 0 bases short and J 1 base short, with 12 bases between. The gene calls are TRBV5-4 and TRBJ2-3; tentatively, D is TRBD1 or TRBD2 (6 bases each). This specimen consisted of peripheral blood, obtained after recovery from COVID-19. This TCR derives from an adult who had recovered from COVID-19. The CDR3 nucleotides read TGTGCCAGCAGCTTGGGGGGGGCGGGACGCACAGATACGCAGTATTTT. Translation: CASSLGGAGRTDTQYF.